Presented here are 22 T cell receptor beta chains from one specimen sequenced in a study of shared clonotypes between healthy human individuals. Libraries were prepared by immunoSEQ multiplex PCR; TCRdb keeps only in-frame clonotypes and omits some of them. The sample lists 650,000 to 700,000 clones, about 90% seen once, with 34% in the top ten. Sequenced: memory CD8+ T cells from PBMCs. Subset in this sample: CD45RO+ cells pooled with CCR7-negative TemRA cells. Receptors were obtained from a man aged 18 to 35 in good health. Some clones in this sample may be carry-over from other donors' samples.

The chain is built from TRBV7-2 and TRBJ2-5, with 15 bases fitting TRBD2. V trimming: 4 bases; J trimming: 4 bases; junction bases outside the gene matches: 4. Germline CDR1 SGHTA, CDR2 FQGNSA. The CDR3 extends over 16 amino acids. The CDR3 DNA follows: TGTGCCAGCAGCTCCAGGACTAGCGGGAGGGGAGAGACCCAGTACTTC. As protein: CASSSRTSGRGETQYF.

The rearrangement joins TRBV5-1 to TRBJ1-1, with D uncertain. Trimming shortened V by 0 bases and J by 7 bases, and 16 bases separated the two germline ends. The CDR3 is 15 residues long. Germline CDR1 is SGHRS and CDR2 is YFSETQ. The CDR3 nucleotides are TGCGCCAGCAGCTTGGGAGTAGAGAAGGGATATGAAGCTTTCTTT. This encodes CASSLGVEKGYEAFF.

This rearrangement joins TRBV28 to TRBJ2-7, with TRBD1 matching 8 bases. Trimming cost V 7 bases and J 0 bases; bases outside gene matches: 5. CDR1 and CDR2 from the germline V gene are MDHEN and SYDVKM. CDR3 length: 14 residues. The CDR3 region has the DNA TGTGCCAGCAATACAGGGGGTCCCTCCTACGAGCAGTACTTC. Translating it yields CASNTGGPSYEQYF.

The V and J genes are TRBV28 and TRBJ1-4; TRBD1 agrees at 8 bases. The CDR3 consists of 15 residues. Germline-derived CDR1 and CDR2 are MDHEN and SYDVKM. After removal of 10 bases from V and 4 bases from J, the junction contained 11 bases not matched to a gene. Here the CDR3 DNA reads TGTGCCATCCAAGCGCCACAGGGGGTTAATGAAAAACTGTTTTTT. It yields the protein CAIQAPQGVNEKLFF. The complete variable domain, with remaining parts taken from reference TRBV28 and TRBJ1-4, reads DVKVTQSSRYLVKRTGEKVFLECVQDMDHENMFWYRQDPGLGLRLIYFSYDVKMKEKGDIPEGYSVSREKKERFSLILESASTNQTSMYLCAIQAPQGVNEKLFFGSGTQLSVL.

The rearrangement links TRBV19 to TRBJ2-2; 13 bases map to TRBD2. Trimming removed 7 bases from V and 6 bases from J; junction bases left unmatched: 11. The CDR3 length is 17 residues. Per germline, CDR1 LNHDA and CDR2 SQIVND (reference sequence). The CDR3 bases are TGTGCCAGTATAAATCGGGGACTAGCGGGAAAGGCCGGGGAGCTGTTTTTT. Protein product: CASINRGLAGKAGELFF.

As to this clone: In the same sample, other DNA sequences code for this CDR3. V and J are TRBV9 and TRBJ2-3; 7 bases line up with TRBD2. CDR3 size: 16 residues. The V segment lost 0 bases and the J segment 0 bases; nucleotides outside the gene matches: 4. Germline V gene data show CDR1 as SGDLS and CDR2 as YYNGEE. The CDR3 here is CASSVGPSGSTDTQYF. The CDR3 DNA is TGTGCCAGCAGCGTAGGGCCTAGCGGAAGCACAGATACGCAGTATTTT.

The chain uses TRBV7-9 and TRBJ2-7; D possibly corresponds to TRBD2 (5 bases). This CDR3 contains 16 residues. Deletions cut 4 bases from V and 1 base from J, with 17 bases between. Germline CDR1 reads SEHNR; CDR2 reads FQNEAQ (reference sequence). CDR3 nucleotide sequence: TGTGCCAGCAGCTCATCGGTGGAGGTTCCATCCTACGAGCAGTACTTC. Translation gives CASSSSVEVPSYEQYF.

A single count supports this clone. The chain carries TRBV27 and TRBJ2-7; no definite D call. The germline V and J ends were trimmed by 5 bases and 0 bases, with 11 bases remaining between them. Germline values: CDR1 MNHEY, CDR2 SMNVEV (reference sequence). This CDR3 has 14 amino acids. This CDR3 reads CASSPGPSSYEQYF. CDR3 nucleotide sequence: TGTGCCAGCAGTCCAGGCCCCAGCTCCTACGAGCAGTACTTC.

J is TRBJ1-4 and V is TRBV7-9; 8 bases agree with TRBD1. The CDR3 consists of 15 residues. From germline, CDR1 is SEHNR and CDR2 FQNEAQ (reference sequence). J was trimmed by 4 bases and V by 1 base; bases with no gene match: 2. The CDR3 DNA reads as TGTGCCAGCAGCTTAGTTGGACAGGGTAATGAAAAACTGTTTTTT. It is translated as CASSLVGQGNEKLFF.

V is TRBV4-1 and J is TRBJ2-1; 10 bases are shared with TRBD1. CDR3 size: 20 residues. J was trimmed by 0 bases and V by 3 bases; bases with no gene match: 14. CDR1 and CDR2 from the germline V gene are MGHRA and YSYEKL. CDR3 in DNA: TGCGCCAGCAGCCAGGGGGGACAGGGGTTTTCCCTTAGCTCCTACAATGAGCAGTTCTTC. Amino acid sequence: CASSQGGQGFSLSSYNEQFF.

This clone was counted a single time. The chain recombines TRBV28 with TRBJ2-2, with 9 bases that match TRBD1. The CDR3 is 15 residues long. J lost 4 bases, V lost 6 bases, and 6 bases had no gene match. Per the germline V gene, CDR1 is MDHEN and CDR2 is SYDVKM. The DNA of the CDR3 is TGTGCCAGCAGCCCCGACAGGGGGGTCACCGGGGAGCTGTTTTTT. Translating it yields CASSPDRGVTGELFF.

The J gene is TRBJ1-5, the V gene TRBV28; a weak D match, TRBD1 (6 bases). The germline gives CDR1 MDHEN, CDR2 SYDVKM. V was shortened by 7 bases and J by 1 base, with 23 bases between the two germline ends. The CDR3 runs 18 residues. The CDR3 here is CASNYGQRFLWSNQPQHF. CDR3 nucleotide sequence: TGTGCCAGCAACTATGGACAGAGGTTTTTGTGGAGCAATCAGCCCCAGCATTTT. The variable domain in full, completed from reference TRBV28 and TRBJ1-5, reads DVKVTQSSRYLVKRTGEKVFLECVQDMDHENMFWYRQDPGLGLRLIYFSYDVKMKEKGDIPEGYSVSREKKERFSLILESASTNQTSMYLCASNYGQRFLWSNQPQHFGDGTRLSIL.

This chain links TRBV7-9 with TRBJ2-3; D is undetermined. The CDR3 spans 13 residues. Trimming left V 6 bases short and J 0 bases short, with 7 bases between. The V gene's germline CDR1 is SEHNR and CDR2 FQNEAQ (reference sequence). The CDR3 sequence is CASRLPSTDTQYF. CDR3 nucleotide sequence: TGTGCCAGCAGACTCCCCAGCACAGATACGCAGTATTTT.

The chain links TRBV7-6 to TRBJ1-2; TRBD1 matches at 9 bases. V was clipped by 3 bases and J by 5 bases; unmatched bases: 1. CDR3 size: 13 residues. Germline V CDR1 and CDR2: SGHVS, FNYEAQ. CDR3 sequence reads: CASSFGTGYGYTF. The CDR3 DNA is TGTGCCAGCAGCTTTGGGACAGGGTATGGCTACACCTTC.

V is TRBV9 and J is TRBJ2-1; 8 positions match TRBD1. CDR1 and CDR2 (germline): SGDLS, YYNGEE. The V and J ends lost 2 bases and 7 bases, in that order; junction bases with no gene match: 8. The CDR3 is made up of 15 amino acids. The CDR3 reads CASSVRDRRMNEQFF. The CDR3 bases are TGTGCCAGCAGCGTCCGGGACAGGCGAATGAATGAGCAGTTCTTC.

A single count supports this clone. The chain combines TRBV6-5 with TRBJ2-7; perhaps TRBD2 as D (6 bases). The CDR3 runs 14 residues. CDR1 and CDR2 from the germline V gene are MNHEY and SVGAGI. The germline V and J ends were trimmed by 7 bases and 0 bases, with 13 bases remaining between them. CDR3: CASTSGLYSYEQYF. The CDR3 DNA follows: TGTGCCAGCACCTCGGGACTTTACTCCTACGAGCAGTACTTC.

The chain recombines TRBV15 with TRBJ1-4, with D unclear. Trimming removed 0 bases from V and 5 bases from J, with 19 bases in between. This CDR3 is built from 18 residues. Germline V gene sequence: CDR1 LNHNV, CDR2 YYDKDF (reference sequence). CDR3 nucleotides: TGTGCCACCAGCAGAGACTGGGCACCCTCGGCGGGGAATGAAAAACTGTTTTTT. Protein: CATSRDWAPSAGNEKLFF.

This sequence joins TRBV7-8 and TRBJ2-5; 12 nucleotides align to TRBD2. The CDR3 has 19 residues. In germline, CDR1 is SGHVS, CDR2 FQNEAQ. V lost 2 bases to trimming and J lost 1 base; unmatched junction nucleotides: 11. The CDR3 loop is CASSLKAASGRAGQETQYF. Here the CDR3 DNA reads TGTGCCAGCAGCTTAAAAGCAGCTAGCGGGAGGGCCGGCCAAGAGACCCAGTACTTC.

This sequence joins TRBV11-2 and TRBJ2-7; the D gene is possibly TRBD1 (6 bases). Trimming cost V 3 bases and J 3 bases, with 9 bases left between them. The CDR3 is 13 residues long. CDR1 is SGHAT and CDR2 is FQNNGV in the germline V gene. The CDR3 DNA is TGTGCCAGCAGCTTCGGACAGATCTACGAGCAGTACTTC. As protein: CASSFGQIYEQYF.

The chain employs TRBV4-1 and TRBJ1-4; TRBD1 aligns across 8 bases. J lost 4 bases, V lost 4 bases, and 2 bases had no gene match. CDR3 length: 14 amino acids. The V gene's germline CDR1 is MGHRA and CDR2 YSYEKL. CDR3 residues: CASSRTGLNEKLFF. DNA of the CDR3: TGCGCCAGCAGCCGGACAGGGCTTAATGAAAAACTGTTTTTT.

This clone was observed a single time. The chain joins TRBV27 to TRBJ2-1; D is unresolved. The CDR3 consists of 15 residues. V was clipped by 0 bases and J by 2 bases, with 8 bases between them. Germline-derived CDR1 and CDR2 are MNHEY and SMNVEV (reference sequence). CDR3 sequence reads: CASSLSPLPYNEQFF. The CDR3, as DNA: TGTGCCAGCAGTTTATCCCCCCTTCCCTACAATGAGCAGTTCTTC.

This chain links TRBV7-9 with TRBJ2-1, with D uncertain. V lost 5 bases to trimming and J lost 7 bases, with 9 bases between them. The CDR3 length is 12 residues. Germline lookup yields CDR1 SEHNR and CDR2 FQNEAQ (reference sequence). The CDR3 reads CASSHLDNEQFF. The CDR3 nucleotides read TGTGCCAGCAGCCATCTAGATAATGAGCAGTTCTTC.